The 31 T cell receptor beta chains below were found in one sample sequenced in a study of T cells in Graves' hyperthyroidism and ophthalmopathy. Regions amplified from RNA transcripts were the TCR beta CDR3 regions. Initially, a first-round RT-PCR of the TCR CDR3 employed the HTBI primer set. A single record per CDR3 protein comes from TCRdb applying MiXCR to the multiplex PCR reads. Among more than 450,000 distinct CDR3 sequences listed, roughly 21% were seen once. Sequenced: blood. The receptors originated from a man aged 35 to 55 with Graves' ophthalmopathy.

This CDR3 is CASSQQTSGLDEQFF. CDR3 DNA sequence: TGCGCCAGCAGCCAACAGACTAGCGGGTTAGATGAGCAGTTCTTC. J is TRBJ2-1 and V is TRBV4-3; 10 positions match TRBD2. This CDR3 spans 15 amino acids. V lost 2 bases and J lost 8; bases outside the gene matches: 6. Germline CDR1 LGHNA, CDR2 YSLEER.

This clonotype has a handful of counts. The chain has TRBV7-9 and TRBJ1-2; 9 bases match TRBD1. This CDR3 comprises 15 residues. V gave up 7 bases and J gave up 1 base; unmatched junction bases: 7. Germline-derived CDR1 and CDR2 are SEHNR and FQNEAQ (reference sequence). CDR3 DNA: TGTGCCAGCAACCCGGGACAGGGAATTAACTATGGCTACACCTTC. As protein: CASNPGQGINYGYTF.

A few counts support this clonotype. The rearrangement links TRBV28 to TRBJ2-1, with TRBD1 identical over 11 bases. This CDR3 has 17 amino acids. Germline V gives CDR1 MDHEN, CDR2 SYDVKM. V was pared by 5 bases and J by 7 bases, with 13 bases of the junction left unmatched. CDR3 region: CASSPTDRGRLLNEQFF. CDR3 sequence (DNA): TGTGCCAGCAGTCCTACGGACAGGGGGCGCCTTTTGAATGAGCAGTTCTTC.

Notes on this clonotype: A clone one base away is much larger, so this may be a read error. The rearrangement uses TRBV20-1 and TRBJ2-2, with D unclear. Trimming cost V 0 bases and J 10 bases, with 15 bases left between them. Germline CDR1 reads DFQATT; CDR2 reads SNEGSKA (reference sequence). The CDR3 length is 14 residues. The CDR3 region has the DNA TGCAGTGCTAGAGATGGTGCTTTTTCCGAGGAGCTGTTTTTT. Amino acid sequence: CSARDGAFSEELFF.

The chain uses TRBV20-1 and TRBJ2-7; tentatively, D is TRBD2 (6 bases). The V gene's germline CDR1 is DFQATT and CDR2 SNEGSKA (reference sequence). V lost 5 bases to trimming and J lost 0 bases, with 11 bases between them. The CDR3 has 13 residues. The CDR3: CSARRGVSYEQYF. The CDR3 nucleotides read TGCAGTGCTCGCCGCGGGGTCTCCTACGAGCAGTACTTC.

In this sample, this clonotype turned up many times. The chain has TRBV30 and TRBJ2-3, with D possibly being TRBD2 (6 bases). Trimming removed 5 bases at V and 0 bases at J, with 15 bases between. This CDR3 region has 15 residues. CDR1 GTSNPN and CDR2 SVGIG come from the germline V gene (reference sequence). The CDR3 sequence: CAWGYDAGSTDTQYF. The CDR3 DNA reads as TGTGCCTGGGGTTATGATGCGGGGAGCACAGATACGCAGTATTTT.

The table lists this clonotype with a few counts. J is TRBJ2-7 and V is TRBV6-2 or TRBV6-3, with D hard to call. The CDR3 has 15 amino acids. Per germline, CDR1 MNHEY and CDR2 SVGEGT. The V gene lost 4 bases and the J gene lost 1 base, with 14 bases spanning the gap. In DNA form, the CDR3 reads TGTGCCAGCAGTTCCCCTGGAAGGGCTTCCTACGAGCAGTACTTC. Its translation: CASSSPGRASYEQYF.

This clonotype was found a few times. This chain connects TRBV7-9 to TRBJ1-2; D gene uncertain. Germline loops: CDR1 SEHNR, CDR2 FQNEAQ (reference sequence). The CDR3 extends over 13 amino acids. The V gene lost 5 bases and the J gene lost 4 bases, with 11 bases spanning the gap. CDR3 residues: CASSPQGSYGYTF. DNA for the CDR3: TGTGCCAGCAGCCCGCAAGGTAGCTATGGCTACACCTTC.

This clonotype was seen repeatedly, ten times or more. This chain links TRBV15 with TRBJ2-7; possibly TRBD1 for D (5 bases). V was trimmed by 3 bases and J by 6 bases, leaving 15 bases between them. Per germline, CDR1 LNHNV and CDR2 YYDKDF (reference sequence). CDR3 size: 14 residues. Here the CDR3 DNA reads TGTGCCACCAGCAGGCCCGGAAAAGGGGTCGAGCAGTACTTC. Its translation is CATSRPGKGVEQYF.

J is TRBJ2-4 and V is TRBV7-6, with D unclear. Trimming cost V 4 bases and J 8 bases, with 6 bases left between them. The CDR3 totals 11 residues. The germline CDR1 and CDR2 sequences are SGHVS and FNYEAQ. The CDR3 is CASSYGDIQYF. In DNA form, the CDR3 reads TGTGCCAGCAGCTACGGTGACATTCAGTACTTC.

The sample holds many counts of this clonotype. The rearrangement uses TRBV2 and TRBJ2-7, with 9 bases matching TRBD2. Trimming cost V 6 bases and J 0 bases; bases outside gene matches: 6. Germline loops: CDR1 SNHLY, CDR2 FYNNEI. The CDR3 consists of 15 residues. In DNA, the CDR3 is TGTGCCAGCAGGCTTAGCGGGGGCGTCTCCTACGAGCAGTACTTC. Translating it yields CASRLSGGVSYEQYF. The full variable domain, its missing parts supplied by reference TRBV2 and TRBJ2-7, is EPEVTQTPSHQVTQMGQEVILRCVPISNHLYFYWYRQILGQKVEFLVSFYNNEISEKSEIFDDQFSVERPDGSNFTLKIRSTKLEDSAMYFCASRLSGGVSYEQYFGPGTRLTVT.

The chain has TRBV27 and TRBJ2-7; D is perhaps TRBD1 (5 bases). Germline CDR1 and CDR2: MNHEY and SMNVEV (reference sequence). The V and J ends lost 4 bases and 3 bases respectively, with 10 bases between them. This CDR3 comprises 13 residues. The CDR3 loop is CASSSQENYEQYF. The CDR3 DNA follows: TGTGCCAGCAGTTCACAGGAAAACTACGAGCAGTACTTC.

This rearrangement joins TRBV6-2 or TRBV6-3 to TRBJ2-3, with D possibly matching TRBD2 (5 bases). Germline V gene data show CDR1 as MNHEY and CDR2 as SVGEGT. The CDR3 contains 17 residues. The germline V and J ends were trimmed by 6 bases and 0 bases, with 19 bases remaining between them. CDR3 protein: CASRTTEEIHSTDTQYF. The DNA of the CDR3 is TGTGCCAGCAGAACCACGGAGGAGATTCATAGCACAGATACGCAGTATTTT.

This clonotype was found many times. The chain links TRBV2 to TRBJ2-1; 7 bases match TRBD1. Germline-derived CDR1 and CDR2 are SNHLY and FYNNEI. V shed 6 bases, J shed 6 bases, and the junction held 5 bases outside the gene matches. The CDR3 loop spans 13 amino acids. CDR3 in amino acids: CASRRGRVNEQFF. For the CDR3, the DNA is TGTGCCAGCAGGAGGGGGCGCGTCAATGAGCAGTTCTTC.

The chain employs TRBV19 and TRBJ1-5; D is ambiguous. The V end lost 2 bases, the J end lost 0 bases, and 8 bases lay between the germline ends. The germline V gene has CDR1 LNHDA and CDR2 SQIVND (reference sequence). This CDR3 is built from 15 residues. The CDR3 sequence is CASSIRGDSNQPQHF. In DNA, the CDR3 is TGTGCCAGTAGTATACGCGGGGATAGCAATCAGCCCCAGCATTTT.

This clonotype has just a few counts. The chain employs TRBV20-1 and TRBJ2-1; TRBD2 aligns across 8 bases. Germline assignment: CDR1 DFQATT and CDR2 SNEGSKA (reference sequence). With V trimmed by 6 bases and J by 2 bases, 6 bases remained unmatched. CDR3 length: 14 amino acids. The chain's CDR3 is CSAPPGGTYNEQFF. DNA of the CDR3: TGCAGTGCCCCCCCGGGGGGGACCTACAATGAGCAGTTCTTC.

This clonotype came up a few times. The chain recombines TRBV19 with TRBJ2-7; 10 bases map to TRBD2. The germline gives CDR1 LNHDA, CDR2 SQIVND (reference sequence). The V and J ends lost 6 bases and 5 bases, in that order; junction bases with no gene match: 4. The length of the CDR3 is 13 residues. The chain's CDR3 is CASRRSGGNEQYF. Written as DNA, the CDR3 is TGTGCCAGTAGGCGTAGCGGGGGGAACGAGCAGTACTTC. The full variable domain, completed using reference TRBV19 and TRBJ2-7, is DGGITQSPKYLFRKEGQNVTLSCEQNLNHDAMYWYRQDPGQGLRLIYYSQIVNDFQKGDIAEGYSVSREKKESFPLTVTSAQKNPTAFYLCASRRSGGNEQYFGPGTRLTVT.

In nucleotides, the CDR3 is TGTGCCAGCTCACCATTAGAAGACAGGGGGCCTCCTCAAAACATTCAGTACTTC. Its translation is CASSPLEDRGPPQNIQYF. The chain has TRBV18 and TRBJ2-4; 10 bases align to TRBD1. The CDR3 contains 18 residues. V lost 2 bases and J lost 5; bases outside the gene matches: 12. The germline gives CDR1 KGHSH, CDR2 LQKENI. Looking up the rest from reference TRBV18 and TRBJ2-4 gives the full variable domain: NAGVMQNPRHLVRRRGQEARLRCSPMKGHSHVYWYRQLPEEGLKFMVYLQKENIIDESGMPKERFSAEFPKEGPSILRIQQVVRGDSAAYFCASSPLEDRGPPQNIQYFGAGTRLSVL.

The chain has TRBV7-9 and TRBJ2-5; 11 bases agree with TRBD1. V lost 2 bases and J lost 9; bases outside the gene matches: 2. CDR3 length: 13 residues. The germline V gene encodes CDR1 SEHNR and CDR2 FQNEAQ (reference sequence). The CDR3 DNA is TGTGCCAGCAGCTTACCGGGACAGGGGGCCCAGTACTTC. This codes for CASSLPGQGAQYF. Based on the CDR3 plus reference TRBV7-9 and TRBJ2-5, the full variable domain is DTGVSQNPRHKITKRGQNVTFRCDPISEHNRLYWYRQTLGQGPEFLTYFQNEAQLEKSRLLSDRFSAERPKGSFSTLEIQRTEQGDSAMYLCASSLPGQGAQYFGPGTRLLVL.

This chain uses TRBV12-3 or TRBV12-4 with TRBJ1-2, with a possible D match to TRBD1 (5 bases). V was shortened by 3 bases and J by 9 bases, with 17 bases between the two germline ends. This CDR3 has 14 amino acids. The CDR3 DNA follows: TGTGCCAGCAGTTTCGGGGGGGGAATAGTGCGCTACACCTTC. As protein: CASSFGGGIVRYTF.

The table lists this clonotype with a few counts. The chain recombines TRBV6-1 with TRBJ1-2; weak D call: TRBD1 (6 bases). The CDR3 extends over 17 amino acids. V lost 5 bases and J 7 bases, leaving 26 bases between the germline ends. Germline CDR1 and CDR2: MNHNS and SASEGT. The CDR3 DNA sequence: TGTGCCAGCAGTTGGTCGACGGGGGCACATCCAACCCCTGGCTACACCTTC. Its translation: CASSWSTGAHPTPGYTF.

This CDR3 is CASSPGVTSYGYTF. The CDR3 coding sequence is TGTGCCAGCAGTCCTGGGGTTACGAGCTATGGCTACACCTTC. This chain links TRBV9 with TRBJ1-2; D gene unclear. Germline CDR1 and CDR2: SGDLS and YYNGEE. Trimming pared 5 bases from V and 4 bases from J, leaving 15 bases between. This CDR3 has 14 residues.

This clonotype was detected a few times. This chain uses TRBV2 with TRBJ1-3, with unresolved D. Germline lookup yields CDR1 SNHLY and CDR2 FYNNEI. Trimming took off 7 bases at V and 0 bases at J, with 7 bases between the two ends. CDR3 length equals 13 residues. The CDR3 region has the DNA TGTGCCAGCAATAAGGTCTCTGGAAACACCATATATTTT. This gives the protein CASNKVSGNTIYF.

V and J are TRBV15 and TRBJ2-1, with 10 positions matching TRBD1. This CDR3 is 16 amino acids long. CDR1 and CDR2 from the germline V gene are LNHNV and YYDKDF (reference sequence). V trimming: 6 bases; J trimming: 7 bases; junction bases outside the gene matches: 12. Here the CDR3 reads CATSRTGTGVLNEQFF. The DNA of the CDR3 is TGTGCCACCAGTCGTACCGGGACAGGGGTTCTGAATGAGCAGTTCTTC. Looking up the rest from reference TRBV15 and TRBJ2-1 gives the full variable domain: DAMVIQNPRYQVTQFGKPVTLSCSQTLNHNVMYWYQQKSSQAPKLLFHYYDKDFNNEADTPDNFQSRRPNTSFCFLDIRSPGLGDTAMYLCATSRTGTGVLNEQFFGPGTRLTVL.

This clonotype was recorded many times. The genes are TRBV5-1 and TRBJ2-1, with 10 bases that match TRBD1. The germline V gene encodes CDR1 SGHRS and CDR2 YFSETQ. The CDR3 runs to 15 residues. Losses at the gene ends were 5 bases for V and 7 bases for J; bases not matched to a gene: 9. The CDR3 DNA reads TGCGCCAGCAGGGACGGGGACAGGGGTGGAAATGAGCAGTTCTTC. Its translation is CASRDGDRGGNEQFF.

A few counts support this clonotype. The CDR3 here is CASSSIWREEETQYF. Here the CDR3 DNA reads TGTGCCAGCAGTTCAATTTGGCGGGAGGAAGAGACCCAGTACTTC. The chain couples TRBV28 to TRBJ2-5; TRBD2 agrees at 8 bases. The CDR3 contains 15 residues. Unmatched junction bases numbered 7, after V lost 4 bases and J lost 3 bases. Germline V gives CDR1 MDHEN, CDR2 SYDVKM.

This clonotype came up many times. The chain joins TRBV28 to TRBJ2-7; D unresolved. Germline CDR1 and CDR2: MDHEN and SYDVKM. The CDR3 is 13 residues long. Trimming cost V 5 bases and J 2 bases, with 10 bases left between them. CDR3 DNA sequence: TGTGCCAGCAGTCCCCACCGGCCCTACGAGCAGTACTTC. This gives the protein CASSPHRPYEQYF. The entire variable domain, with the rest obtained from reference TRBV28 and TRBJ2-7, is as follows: DVKVTQSSRYLVKRTGEKVFLECVQDMDHENMFWYRQDPGLGLRLIYFSYDVKMKEKGDIPEGYSVSREKKERFSLILESASTNQTSMYLCASSPHRPYEQYFGPGTRLTVT.

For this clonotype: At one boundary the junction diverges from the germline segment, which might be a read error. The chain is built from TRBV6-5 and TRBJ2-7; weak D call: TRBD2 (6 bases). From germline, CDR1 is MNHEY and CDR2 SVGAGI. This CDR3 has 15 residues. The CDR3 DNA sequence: TGTGCCAGCAGTTCCCTCGGGACTCCCTCCGACGAGCAGTACTTC. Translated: CASSSLGTPSDEQYF.

The CDR3 DNA sequence: TGCGCCAGCAGCTCCGGGGACAGTTATGAAAAACTGTTTTTT. Encoded protein: CASSSGDSYEKLFF. This chain uses TRBV5-1 with TRBJ1-4, with 7 positions matching TRBD1. There are 14 residues in the CDR3. Germline V CDR1 and CDR2: SGHRS, YFSETQ. J was trimmed by 6 bases and V by 3 bases; bases with no gene match: 5.

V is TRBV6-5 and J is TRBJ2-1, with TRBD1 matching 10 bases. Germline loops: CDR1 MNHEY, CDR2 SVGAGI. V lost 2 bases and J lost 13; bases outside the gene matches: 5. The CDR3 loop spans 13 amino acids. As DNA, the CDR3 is TGTGCCAGCAGTTACGAGGACAGGGGGGAACAGTTCTTC. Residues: CASSYEDRGEQFF.

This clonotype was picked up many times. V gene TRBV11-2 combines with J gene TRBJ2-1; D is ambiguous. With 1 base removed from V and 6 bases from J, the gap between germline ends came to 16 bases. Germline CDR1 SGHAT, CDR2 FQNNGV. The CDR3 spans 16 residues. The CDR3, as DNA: TGTGCCAGCAGCTTAGGTCCGACCGATTCATTCAATGAGCAGTTCTTC. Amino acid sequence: CASSLGPTDSFNEQFF.